One and the same sample provided the 31 T cell receptor beta chains below, sequenced in a study of Siglec-9 on CD8 T cells in melanoma. Method: immunoSEQ multiplex PCR; TCRdb's copy keeps in-frame clones and lacks some. The sample has about 36,000 clones, 65% to 85% seen once. Input material: Siglec-9- CD8+ T cells sorted from blood. Source of these receptors: a human donor in good health.

This chain uses TRBV19 with TRBJ2-7; D is unclear. CDR3 size: 12 residues. V shed 1 base and J shed 5 bases, with 6 bases lying between them. CDR1 and CDR2 from the germline V gene are LNHDA and SQIVND (reference sequence). In nucleotides, the CDR3 is TGTGCCAGTAGTATAGGGATGAACGAGCAGTACTTC. This encodes CASSIGMNEQYF.

The genes are TRBV2 and TRBJ2-1, with 10 bases fitting TRBD2. The CDR3 covers 18 residues. CDR1 SNHLY and CDR2 FYNNEI come from the germline V gene. J gave up 5 bases and V 3 bases, and 13 bases lay outside the gene matches. CDR3 protein: CASSEVWKSSGRHNEQFF. The CDR3 DNA is TGTGCCAGCAGTGAGGTTTGGAAATCTAGCGGGAGACACAATGAGCAGTTCTTC.

The chain employs TRBV19 and TRBJ1-1; no clear D gene. The CDR3 has 13 residues. V lost 6 bases and J lost 3, with 11 bases in between. CDR1 is LNHDA, CDR2 SQIVND, per germline (reference sequence). The CDR3 reads CASRDESYTEAFF. The CDR3 nucleotides are TGTGCCAGTAGGGACGAGAGCTACACTGAAGCTTTCTTT.

This rearrangement joins TRBV7-3 to TRBJ2-1; TRBD2 matches 10 bases. The CDR3 length is 16 residues. Germline V gene sequence: CDR1 SGHTA, CDR2 FQGTGA. V shed 5 bases, J shed 3 bases, and the junction held 7 bases outside the gene matches. CDR3 nucleotides: TGTGCCAGCAGCCCGGGACTAGCGAAAAGCTACAATGAGCAGTTCTTC. This encodes CASSPGLAKSYNEQFF.

This chain links TRBV6-5 with TRBJ2-3; 11 positions match TRBD2. V dropped 5 bases and J dropped 8; count of bases not matched to a gene: 3. Germline values: CDR1 MNHEY, CDR2 SVGAGI. This CDR3 spans 13 amino acids. CDR3 DNA: TGTGCCAGCAGTCTAGCGGGAGGCGGTACGCAGTATTTT. Translating gives CASSLAGGGTQYF.

The rearrangement joins TRBV7-6 to TRBJ2-1; TRBD2 matches 11 bases. Trimming at V came to 5 bases and at J to 6 bases, leaving 6 bases not matched to a gene. The CDR3 runs to 15 residues. From germline, CDR1 is SGHVS and CDR2 FNYEAQ. The chain's CDR3 is CASSPGTSGANEQFF. CDR3 coding DNA: TGTGCCAGCAGCCCCGGGACTAGCGGAGCCAATGAGCAGTTCTTC.

CDR3 bases: TGTGCCAGCGGGGGTGCGGGAGCAAATGAAAAACTGTTTTTT. Translated, it gives CASGGAGANEKLFF. The chain employs TRBV6-5 and TRBJ1-4; possible D gene TRBD1, 5 bases. This CDR3 is built from 14 residues. Germline V gives CDR1 MNHEY, CDR2 SVGAGI. V lost 8 bases and J 5 bases, leaving 15 bases between the germline ends.

V is TRBV5-1 and J is TRBJ1-1; 8 positions agree with TRBD1. Germline V lookup: CDR1 SGHRS, CDR2 YFSETQ. Trimming took 4 bases from V and 5 from J; bases not matched to a gene: 7. The CDR3 is 14 amino acids. The CDR3 DNA follows: TGCGCCAGCAGCATGACAGGGGTAGAAACTGAAGCTTTCTTT. It yields the protein CASSMTGVETEAFF.

V is TRBV7-9 and J is TRBJ2-7; D unclear. Per the germline V gene, CDR1 is SEHNR and CDR2 is FQNEAQ (reference sequence). The length of the CDR3 is 14 residues. Between the trimmed V and J ends, which lost 1 base and 3 bases, there was a span of 10 bases. The CDR3 here is CASSLGARHYEQYF. The CDR3 nucleotides are TGTGCCAGCAGCTTAGGCGCCCGGCACTACGAGCAGTACTTC. The complete variable domain, with remaining parts taken from reference TRBV7-9 and TRBJ2-7, reads DTGVSQNPRHKITKRGQNVTFRCDPISEHNRLYWYRQTLGQGPEFLTYFQNEAQLEKSRLLSDRFSAERPKGSFSTLEIQRTEQGDSAMYLCASSLGARHYEQYFGPGTRLTVT.

The chain links TRBV5-6 to TRBJ2-7; D possibly corresponds to TRBD1 (5 bases). CDR1 and CDR2 from the germline V gene are SGHDT and YYEEEE. CDR3 length: 13 amino acids. Trimming removed 3 bases at V and 4 bases at J, with 11 bases between. As DNA, the CDR3 is TGTGCCAGCAGCTCTTACGGACATTACGAGCAGTACTTC. Amino acids: CASSSYGHYEQYF.

A single count supports this clone. This chain connects TRBV27 to TRBJ2-1; 7 bases agree with TRBD1. This CDR3 has 13 residues. The V gene's germline CDR1 is MNHEY and CDR2 SMNVEV (reference sequence). Germline trimming cut 2 bases from V and 7 bases from J; bases unmatched to any gene: 2. Here the CDR3 reads CASSLDRVNEQFF. DNA for the CDR3: TGTGCCAGCAGTTTAGACAGGGTGAATGAGCAGTTCTTC.

J is TRBJ1-1 and V is TRBV11-2; no firm D call. The germline V gene has CDR1 SGHAT and CDR2 FQNNGV. Trimming pared 1 base from V and 6 bases from J, leaving 18 bases between. The CDR3 runs 16 residues. CDR3 residues: CASSLGGIHIVPEAFF. The CDR3 bases are TGTGCCAGCAGCTTAGGGGGAATCCACATCGTGCCTGAAGCTTTCTTT.

This chain uses TRBV6-4 with TRBJ2-3; 9 bases agree with TRBD2. There are 13 residues in the CDR3. Germline-derived CDR1 and CDR2 are MRHNA and SNTAGT. V lost 9 bases to trimming and J lost 2 bases; unmatched junction nucleotides: 3. This chain's CDR3 is CASSSGTTDTQYF. DNA for the CDR3: TGTGCCAGTTCTAGCGGGACCACAGATACGCAGTATTTT.

V gene TRBV10-1 combines with J gene TRBJ1-1; D is unclear. V lost 8 bases, J lost 3 bases, and 13 bases lay in between. The CDR3 contains 13 residues. From germline, CDR1 is WNHNN and CDR2 SYGVQD (reference sequence). DNA for the CDR3: TGCGCCAGCCGGGCGACCACCGACACTGAAGCTTTCTTT. Amino acid sequence: CASRATTDTEAFF.

This CDR3 reads CASSGLERPYEQYF. In DNA, the CDR3 is TGTGCCAGCAGTGGACTTGAGAGACCCTACGAGCAGTACTTC. The chain is built from TRBV6-1 and TRBJ2-7; D is unresolved. The germline CDR1 and CDR2 sequences are MNHNS and SASEGT. This CDR3 contains 14 residues. V lost 4 bases to trimming and J lost 2 bases, with 12 bases between them.

The chain couples TRBV13 to TRBJ1-1; 10 positions match TRBD1. The CDR3 is 16 residues long. Germline V gene data show CDR1 as PRHDT and CDR2 as FYEKMQ (reference sequence). J was trimmed by 5 bases and V by 5 bases; bases with no gene match: 11. The CDR3 DNA is TGTGCCAGCAGCCACGGGCCCGGGACAGGGGATACTGAAGCTTTCTTT. Amino acids: CASSHGPGTGDTEAFF.

The V and J genes are TRBV28 and TRBJ2-7; D assignment may be TRBD1 or TRBD2 (5 bases each). CDR1 is MDHEN and CDR2 is SYDVKM in the germline V gene. V lost 3 bases, J lost 5 bases, and 17 bases lay in between. The CDR3 runs 15 residues. The CDR3 here is CASSFRGLTVHEQYF. The CDR3 DNA is TGTGCCAGCAGTTTCCGGGGCCTGACTGTGCACGAGCAGTACTTC.

The chain recombines TRBV2 with TRBJ2-4, with 8 bases lining up with TRBD1. V trimming: 5 bases; J trimming: 3 bases; junction bases outside the gene matches: 9. This CDR3 contains 16 residues. CDR1 is SNHLY and CDR2 is FYNNEI in the germline V gene. In DNA, the CDR3 is TGTGCCAGCAGTCCGGGCGCGACAGGGGACAAAAACATTCAGTACTTC. This gives the protein CASSPGATGDKNIQYF.

The chain employs TRBV6-6 and TRBJ2-7; weak D call: TRBD2 (6 bases). V lost 2 bases to trimming and J lost 5 bases, with 16 bases between them. This CDR3 region has 15 residues. Germline V lookup: CDR1 MNHNY, CDR2 SVGAGI (reference sequence). The chain's CDR3 is CASSYVGEALDEQYF. CDR3 coding DNA: TGTGCCAGCAGTTACGTCGGGGAGGCGTTAGACGAGCAGTACTTC.

This clone was counted between two and nine times. V and J are TRBV10-3 and TRBJ1-5, with D possibly matching TRBD1 (5 bases). V was clipped by 0 bases and J by 4 bases, with 16 bases between them. There are 17 residues in the CDR3. The germline gives CDR1 ENHRY, CDR2 SYGVKD. The DNA for the CDR3 is TGTGCCATCAGTGAGTCCCCGAGACAGCACCCAAATCAGCCCCAGCATTTT. It encodes CAISESPRQHPNQPQHF.

The chain is built from TRBV11-2 and TRBJ2-1; no clear D. The CDR3 covers 13 residues. Germline CDR1 and CDR2: SGHAT and FQNNGV. V dropped 5 bases and J dropped 7 bases, with 12 bases sitting between them. The CDR3 loop is CASSGRNYNEQFF. The DNA of the CDR3 is TGTGCCAGCAGCGGTCGGAATTATAATGAGCAGTTCTTC.

The chain employs TRBV5-8 and TRBJ1-1; D unclear. The V and J ends lost 5 bases and 4 bases respectively, with 9 bases between them. The length of the CDR3 is 12 residues. Germline V gene data show CDR1 as SGHTS and CDR2 as YDEGEE. This CDR3 is CASSHRFTEAFF. In DNA, the CDR3 is TGTGCCAGCAGTCATCGTTTCACTGAAGCTTTCTTT.

The genes are TRBV5-6 and TRBJ2-5; D is ambiguous. The V and J ends lost 4 bases and 3 bases respectively, with 10 bases between them. The CDR3 has 13 amino acids. Germline CDR1 is SGHDT and CDR2 is YYEEEE. Here the CDR3 reads CASSPGGEETQYF. DNA for the CDR3: TGTGCCAGCAGCCCGGGTGGGGAAGAGACCCAGTACTTC.

V usage is TRBV19 and J usage is TRBJ2-7; D is ambiguous. The germline V and J ends were trimmed by 1 base and 5 bases, with 9 bases remaining between them. Germline CDR1 reads LNHDA; CDR2 reads SQIVND (reference sequence). This CDR3 is built from 13 residues. The CDR3 reads CASSIVEYHEQYF. CDR3 DNA sequence: TGTGCCAGTAGTATAGTTGAGTACCACGAGCAGTACTTC. Full variable domain (missing parts from reference TRBV19 and TRBJ2-7): DGGITQSPKYLFRKEGQNVTLSCEQNLNHDAMYWYRQDPGQGLRLIYYSQIVNDFQKGDIAEGYSVSREKKESFPLTVTSAQKNPTAFYLCASSIVEYHEQYFGPGTRLTVT.

The rearrangement links TRBV27 to TRBJ1-2; D remains ambiguous. The CDR3 is 18 residues long. Germline CDR1 MNHEY, CDR2 SMNVEV (reference sequence). The V end lost 1 base, the J end lost 7 bases, and 25 bases lay between the germline ends. Written as DNA, the CDR3 is TGTGCCAGCAGTTTATACGGTATCAAAGTTGTGGGGAGTGGTGGCTACACCTTC. Translating it yields CASSLYGIKVVGSGGYTF.

This clone was detected only a few times. The V call is TRBV7-3, the J call TRBJ1-4; maybe TRBD1 (6 bases). This CDR3 is built from 16 residues. V was trimmed by 0 bases and J by 1 base, leaving 9 bases between them. From germline, CDR1 is SGHTA and CDR2 FQGTGA. CDR3 in amino acids: CASSLTPTGTNEKLFF. CDR3 coding DNA: TGTGCCAGCAGCTTAACCCCGACAGGAACTAATGAAAAACTGTTTTTT.

This rearrangement joins TRBV7-9 to TRBJ2-7; TRBD1 matches at 8 bases. This CDR3 is built from 14 residues. Per the germline V gene, CDR1 is SEHNR and CDR2 is FQNEAQ (reference sequence). V lost 4 bases and J lost 2; bases outside the gene matches: 4. CDR3 DNA sequence: TGTGCCAGCAGCTCACAGGGGGACCCCTACGAGCAGTACTTC. This translates into CASSSQGDPYEQYF.

The chain has TRBV19 and TRBJ2-1, with D possibly matching TRBD2 (5 bases). This CDR3 is built from 13 residues. The V gene lost 5 bases and the J gene lost 8 bases, with 13 bases spanning the gap. Germline-derived CDR1 and CDR2 are LNHDA and SQIVND (reference sequence). CDR3 bases: TGTGCCAGTAGTGAGGGCCCCTCGGATGAGCAGTTCTTC. As protein: CASSEGPSDEQFF. The full variable domain, in which reference TRBV19 and TRBJ2-1 provide the parts outside the CDR3, is DGGITQSPKYLFRKEGQNVTLSCEQNLNHDAMYWYRQDPGQGLRLIYYSQIVNDFQKGDIAEGYSVSREKKESFPLTVTSAQKNPTAFYLCASSEGPSDEQFFGPGTRLTVL.

The rearrangement links TRBV7-2 to TRBJ1-4; D gene ambiguous. Germline lookup yields CDR1 SGHTA and CDR2 FQGNSA. Trimming left V 1 base short and J 8 bases short, with 11 bases between. The CDR3 runs 14 residues. CDR3 sequence reads: CASSLEFSGEKLFF. The CDR3 coding sequence is TGTGCCAGCAGCTTAGAATTTAGCGGGGAAAAACTGTTTTTT.

The V and J genes are TRBV11-2 and TRBJ2-2; tentative D call: TRBD2 (6 bases). The CDR3 extends over 15 amino acids. CDR1 SGHAT and CDR2 FQNNGV come from the germline V gene. Trimming shortened V by 4 bases and J by 3 bases, and 12 bases separated the two germline ends. CDR3 region: CASSSSGLHTGELFF. The CDR3 DNA reads TGTGCCAGCAGCTCCAGCGGGCTCCACACCGGGGAGCTGTTTTTT.

Written as DNA, the CDR3 is TGTGCCAGTAGTTTTACCGGGGGCGGGTACAATGAGCAGTTCTTC. Amino acid sequence: CASSFTGGGYNEQFF. The chain carries TRBV19 and TRBJ2-1; either TRBD1 or TRBD2 may supply D (6 bases each). CDR1 and CDR2 from the germline V gene are LNHDA and SQIVND (reference sequence). Trimming removed 5 bases at V and 4 bases at J, with 15 bases between. The CDR3 sequence is 15 residues long.